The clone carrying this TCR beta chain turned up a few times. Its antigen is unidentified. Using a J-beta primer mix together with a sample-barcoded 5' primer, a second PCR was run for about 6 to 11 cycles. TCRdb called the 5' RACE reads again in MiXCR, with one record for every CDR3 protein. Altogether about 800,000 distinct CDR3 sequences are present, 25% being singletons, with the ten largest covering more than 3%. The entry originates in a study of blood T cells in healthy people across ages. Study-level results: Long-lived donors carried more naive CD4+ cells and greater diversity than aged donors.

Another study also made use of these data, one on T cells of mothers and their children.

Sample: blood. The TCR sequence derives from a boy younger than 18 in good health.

The CDR3 DNA reads as TGTGCCAGCAACTCCGGGACAGGGTTGGGAAAACTGTTTTTT. Encoded protein: CASNSGTGLGKLFF. The chain uses TRBV7-2 and TRBJ1-4; 9 nucleotides align to TRBD1. The ends lost 7 bases at V and 10 bases at J; junction bases unmatched: 10. The CDR3 spans 14 residues. The V gene's germline CDR1 is SGHTA and CDR2 FQGNSA.